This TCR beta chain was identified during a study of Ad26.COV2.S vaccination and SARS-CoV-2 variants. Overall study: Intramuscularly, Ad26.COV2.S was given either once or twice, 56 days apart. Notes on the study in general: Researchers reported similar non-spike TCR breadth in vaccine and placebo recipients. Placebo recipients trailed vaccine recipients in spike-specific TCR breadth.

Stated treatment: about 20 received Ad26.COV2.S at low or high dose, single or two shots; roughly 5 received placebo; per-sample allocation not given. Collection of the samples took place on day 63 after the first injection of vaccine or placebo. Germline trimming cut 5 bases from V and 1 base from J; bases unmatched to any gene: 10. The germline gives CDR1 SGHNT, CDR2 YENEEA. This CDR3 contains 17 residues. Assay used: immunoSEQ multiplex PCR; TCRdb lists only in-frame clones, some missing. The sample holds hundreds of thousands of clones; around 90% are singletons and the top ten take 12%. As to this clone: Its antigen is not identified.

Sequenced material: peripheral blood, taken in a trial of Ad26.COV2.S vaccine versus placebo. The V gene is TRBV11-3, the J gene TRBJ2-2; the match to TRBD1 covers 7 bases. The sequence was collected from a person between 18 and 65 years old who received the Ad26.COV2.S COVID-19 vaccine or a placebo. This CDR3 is CASSPRDSDLNTGELFF. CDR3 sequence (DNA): TGTGCCAGCAGCCCACGGGACAGCGATTTGAACACCGGGGAGCTGTTTTTT.